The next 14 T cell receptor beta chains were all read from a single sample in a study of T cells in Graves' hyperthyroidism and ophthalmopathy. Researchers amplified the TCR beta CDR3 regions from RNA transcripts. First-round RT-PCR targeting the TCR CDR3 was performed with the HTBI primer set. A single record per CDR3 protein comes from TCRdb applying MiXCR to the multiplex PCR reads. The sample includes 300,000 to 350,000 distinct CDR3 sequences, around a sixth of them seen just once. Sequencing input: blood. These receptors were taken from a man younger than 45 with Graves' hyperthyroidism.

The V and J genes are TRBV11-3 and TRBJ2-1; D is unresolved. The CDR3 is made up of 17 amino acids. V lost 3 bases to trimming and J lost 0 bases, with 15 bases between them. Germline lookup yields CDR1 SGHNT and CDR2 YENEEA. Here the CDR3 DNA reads TGTGCCAGCAGCTTGCCACTACCGCCGAGCTCCTACAATGAGCAGTTCTTC. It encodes CASSLPLPPSSYNEQFF.

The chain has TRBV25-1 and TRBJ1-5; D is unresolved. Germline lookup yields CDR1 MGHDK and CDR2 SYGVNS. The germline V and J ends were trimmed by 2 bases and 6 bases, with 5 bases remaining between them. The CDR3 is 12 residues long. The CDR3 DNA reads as TGTGCCAGCAGTGAAGTTGGTCAGCCCCAGCATTTT. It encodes CASSEVGQPQHF. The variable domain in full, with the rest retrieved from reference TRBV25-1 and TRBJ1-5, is EADIYQTPRYLVIGTGKKITLECSQTMGHDKMYWYQQDPGMELHLIHYSYGVNSTEKGDLSSESTVSRIRTEHFPLTLESARPSHTSQYLCASSEVGQPQHFGDGTRLSIL.

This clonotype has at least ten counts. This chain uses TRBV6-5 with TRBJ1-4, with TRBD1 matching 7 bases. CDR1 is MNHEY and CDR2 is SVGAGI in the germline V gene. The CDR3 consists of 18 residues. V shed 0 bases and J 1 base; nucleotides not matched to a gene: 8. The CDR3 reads CASSYSGDRELTNEKLFF. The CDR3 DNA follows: TGTGCCAGCAGTTACTCGGGTGACAGGGAGCTAACTAATGAAAAACTGTTTTTT.

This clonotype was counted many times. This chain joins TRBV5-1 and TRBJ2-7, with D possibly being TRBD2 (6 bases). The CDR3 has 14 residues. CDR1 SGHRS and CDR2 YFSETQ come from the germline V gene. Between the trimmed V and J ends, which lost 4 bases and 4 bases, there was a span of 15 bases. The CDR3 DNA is TGCGCCAGCAGCGTAACTAGCCCCCGTTACGAGCAGTACTTC. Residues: CASSVTSPRYEQYF. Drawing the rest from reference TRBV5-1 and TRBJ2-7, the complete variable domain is KAGVTQTPRYLIKTRGQQVTLSCSPISGHRSVSWYQQTPGQGLQFLFEYFSETQRNKGNFPGRFSGRQFSNSRSEMNVSTLELGDSALYLCASSVTSPRYEQYFGPGTRLTVT.

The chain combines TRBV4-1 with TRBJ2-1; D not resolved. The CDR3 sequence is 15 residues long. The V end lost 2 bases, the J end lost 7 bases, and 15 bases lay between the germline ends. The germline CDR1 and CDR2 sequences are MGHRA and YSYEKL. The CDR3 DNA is TGCGCCAGCAGCCAATTCAATAGTGGGGATAATGAGCAGTTCTTC. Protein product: CASSQFNSGDNEQFF.

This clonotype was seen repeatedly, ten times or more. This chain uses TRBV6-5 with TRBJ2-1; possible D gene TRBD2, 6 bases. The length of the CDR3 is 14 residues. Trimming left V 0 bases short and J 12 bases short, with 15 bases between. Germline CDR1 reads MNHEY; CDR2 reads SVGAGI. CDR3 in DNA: TGTGCCAGCAGTTACTCAAACCCAGCGGAGGGGCAGTTCTTC. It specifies CASSYSNPAEGQFF.

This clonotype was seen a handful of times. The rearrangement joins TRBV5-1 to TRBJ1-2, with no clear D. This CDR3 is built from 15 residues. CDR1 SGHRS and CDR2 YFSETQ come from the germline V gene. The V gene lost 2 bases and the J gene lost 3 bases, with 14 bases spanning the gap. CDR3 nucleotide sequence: TGCGCCAGCAGCTTTTTCCCCGACGGAGACTATGGCTACACCTTC. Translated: CASSFFPDGDYGYTF.

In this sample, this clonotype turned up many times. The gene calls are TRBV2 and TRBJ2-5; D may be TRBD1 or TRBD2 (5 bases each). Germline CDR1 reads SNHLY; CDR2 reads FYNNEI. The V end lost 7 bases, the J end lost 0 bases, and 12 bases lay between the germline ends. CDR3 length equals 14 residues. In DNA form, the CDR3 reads TGTGCCAGCAACCGGGACCGTAACCAAGAGACCCAGTACTTC. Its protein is CASNRDRNQETQYF.

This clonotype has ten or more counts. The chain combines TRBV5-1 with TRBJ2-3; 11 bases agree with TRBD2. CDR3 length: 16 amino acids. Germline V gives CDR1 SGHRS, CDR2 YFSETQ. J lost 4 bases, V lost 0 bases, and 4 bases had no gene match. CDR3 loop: CASSLGLAGGSDTQYF. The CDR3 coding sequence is TGCGCCAGCAGCTTGGGGCTAGCGGGAGGCTCAGATACGCAGTATTTT.

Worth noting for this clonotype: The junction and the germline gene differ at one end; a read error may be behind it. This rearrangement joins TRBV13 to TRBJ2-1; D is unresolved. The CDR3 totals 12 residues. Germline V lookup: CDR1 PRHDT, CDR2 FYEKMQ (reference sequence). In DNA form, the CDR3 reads TGTGCCAGCAGCCCCGATCGCAATGAGCGGTTCTTC. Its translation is CASSPDRNERFF. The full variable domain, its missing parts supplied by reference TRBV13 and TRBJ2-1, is AAGVIQSPRHLIKEKRETATLKCYPIPRHDTVYWYQQGPGQDPQFLISFYEKMQSDKGSIPDRFSAQQFSDYHSELNMSSLELGDSALYFCASSPDRNERFFGPGTRLTVL.

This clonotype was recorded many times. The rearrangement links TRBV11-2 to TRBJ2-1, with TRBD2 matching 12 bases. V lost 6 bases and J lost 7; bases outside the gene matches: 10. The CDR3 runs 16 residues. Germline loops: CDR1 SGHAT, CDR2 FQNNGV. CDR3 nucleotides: TGTGCCAGCAGACAGTTCCGACTAGCGGGAGAAAATGAGCAGTTCTTC. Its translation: CASRQFRLAGENEQFF.

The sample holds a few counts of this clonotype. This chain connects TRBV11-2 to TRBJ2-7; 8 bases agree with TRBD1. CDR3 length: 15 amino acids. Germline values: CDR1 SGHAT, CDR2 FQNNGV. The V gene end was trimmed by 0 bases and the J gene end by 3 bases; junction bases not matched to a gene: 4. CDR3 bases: TGTGCCAGCAGCTTAGAAGCTACAGGGGGCTACGAGCAGTACTTC. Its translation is CASSLEATGGYEQYF.

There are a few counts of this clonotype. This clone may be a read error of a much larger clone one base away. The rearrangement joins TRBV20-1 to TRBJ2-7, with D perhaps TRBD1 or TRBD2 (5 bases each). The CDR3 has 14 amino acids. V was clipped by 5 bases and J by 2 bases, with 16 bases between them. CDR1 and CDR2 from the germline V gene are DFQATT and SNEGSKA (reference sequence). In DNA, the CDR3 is TGCAGTGCTCGATACGGGGCCCCGGCCTACGAGCAGTACTTC. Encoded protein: CSARYGAPAYEQYF.

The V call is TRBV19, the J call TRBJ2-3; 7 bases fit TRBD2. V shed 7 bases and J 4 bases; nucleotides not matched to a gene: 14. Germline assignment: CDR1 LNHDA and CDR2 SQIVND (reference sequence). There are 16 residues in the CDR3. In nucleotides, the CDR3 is TGTGCCAGTACTCCTGAGGGGCGGGAGTTGGCAGATACGCAGTATTTT. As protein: CASTPEGRELADTQYF.